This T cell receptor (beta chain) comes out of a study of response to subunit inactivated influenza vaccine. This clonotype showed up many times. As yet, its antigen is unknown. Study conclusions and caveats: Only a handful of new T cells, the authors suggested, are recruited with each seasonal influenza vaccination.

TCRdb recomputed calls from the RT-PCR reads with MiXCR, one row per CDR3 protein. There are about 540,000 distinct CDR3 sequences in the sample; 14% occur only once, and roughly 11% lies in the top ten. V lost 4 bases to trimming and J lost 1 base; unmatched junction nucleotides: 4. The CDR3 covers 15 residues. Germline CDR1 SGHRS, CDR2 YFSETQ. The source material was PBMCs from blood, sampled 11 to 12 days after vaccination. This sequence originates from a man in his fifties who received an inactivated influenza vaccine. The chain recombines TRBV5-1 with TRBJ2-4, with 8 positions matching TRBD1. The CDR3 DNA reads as TGCGCCAGCAGCCCAGGGGACAGGGCCAAAAACATTCAGTACTTC. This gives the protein CASSPGDRAKNIQYF.